Presented here are 6 T cell receptor beta chains from one specimen sequenced in a study of blood T cell repertoires in COVID-19 (dated by TCRdb to about 2020). The protocol used for the library was the immunoSEQ multiplex PCR assay. In its TCRdb copy, this immuneACCESS table keeps in-frame sequences only and misses some clones. Where compared with another copy, unresolved V genes explain less than half of these, and the others have no known cause. The table for this sample lists 140,000 or so clones; approximately 80% of them were counted only once. The leading ten clones occupy less than 5.5% of the sample. Sequencing used peripheral blood. These receptors were taken from a woman aged 45-60 years with acute or convalescent COVID-19.

The chain employs TRBV24-1 and TRBJ1-2; TRBD1 matches 8 bases. The CDR3 covers 15 residues. Trimming at V came to 5 bases and at J to 7 bases, leaving 11 bases not matched to a gene. CDR1 and CDR2 (germline): KGHDR, SFDVKD. The CDR3 DNA is TGTGCCACCAGTGGCAATGACAGGGGCGAGGGTGGCTACACCTTC. This gives the protein CATSGNDRGEGGYTF.

V is TRBV6-1 and J is TRBJ1-4, with D possibly matching TRBD1 (5 bases). Trimming took off 1 base at V and 10 bases at J, with 16 bases between the two ends. Germline CDR1 MNHNS, CDR2 SASEGT. This CDR3 region has 15 residues. The CDR3 DNA reads TGTGCCAGCAGTGAAGACAGGTGGGGAAGTGGAAAACTGTTTTTT. Translated: CASSEDRWGSGKLFF.

This clone has only one observation. The DNA of the CDR3 is TGTGCCAGCCACCTTAGCGGGAGCTCCTACAATGAGCAGTTCTTC. Translation: CASHLSGSSYNEQFF. J is TRBJ2-1 and V is TRBV2; 9 nucleotides line up with TRBD2. The CDR3 runs 15 residues. CDR1 and CDR2 (germline): SNHLY, FYNNEI. J gave up 0 bases and V 8 bases, and 5 bases lay outside the gene matches.

The chain links TRBV27 to TRBJ1-4; D might be TRBD1 (6 bases). V dropped 3 bases and J dropped 1 base, with 15 bases sitting between them. The CDR3 totals 17 residues. Germline CDR1 is MNHEY and CDR2 is SMNVEV (reference sequence). CDR3 sequence reads: CASSFNFRGGTNEKLFF. The CDR3 DNA reads TGTGCCAGCAGTTTTAATTTCCGAGGGGGAACTAATGAAAAACTGTTTTTT.

This chain joins TRBV11-3 and TRBJ2-3; D call uncertain. This CDR3 contains 13 residues. CDR1 SGHNT and CDR2 YENEEA come from the germline V gene. Deletions cut 2 bases from V and 3 bases from J, with 6 bases between. The CDR3 region has the DNA TGTGCCAGCAGCTTAACGCGGACAGATACGCAGTATTTT. Residues: CASSLTRTDTQYF.

This clone has a single count. V usage is TRBV7-2 and J usage is TRBJ1-1; possibly TRBD1 for D (5 bases). The V end was cut by 4 bases, the J end by 1 base, with 13 bases between. Germline CDR1 is SGHTA and CDR2 is FQGNSA. The CDR3 extends over 15 amino acids. DNA for the CDR3: TGTGCCAGCAGCTGGCAGGGTTTCGGGAACACTGAAGCTTTCTTT. This codes for CASSWQGFGNTEAFF.